The next 20 T cell receptor beta chains were all read from a single sample in a study of T cell clonality in common variable immunodeficiency. TCRdb's copy holds only in-frame clones and misses some; the assay was immunoSEQ multiplex PCR. Sampling found about 52,000 clones, none seen once. The sample was peripheral blood mononuclear cells. The source of these receptors is a person aged 18 to 75 in good health.

This clone was seen a few times. One end of the junction varies from germline; a read error may be responsible. Read sequence stops 3 residues before the CDR3 end, and the germline J gene provides the missing end. The chain recombines TRBV30 with TRBJ1-2, with a weak D call TRBD1 (5 bases). The CDR3 spans 14 residues. Germline lookup yields CDR1 GTSNPN and CDR2 SVGIG (reference sequence). CDR3 in amino acids: CACPGTSGSYDYTF. The DNA read from the CDR3 is TGTGCCTGTCCCGGGACTAGCGGGAGTTATGAC. The full variable domain, rest sourced from reference TRBV30 and TRBJ1-2, is SQTIHQWPATLVQPVGSPLSLECTVEGTSNPNLYWYRQAAGRGLQLLFYSVGIGQISSEVPQNLSASRPQDRQFILSSKKLLLSDSGFYLCACPGTSGSYDYTFGSGTRLTVV.

This clone occurred many times. The DNA ends 3 residues before the CDR3 does, and the rest of the CDR3 is filled in from the germline J gene. The V gene is TRBV5-1, the J gene TRBJ1-1; perhaps TRBD1 as D (6 bases). The CDR3 spans 15 residues. Trimming pared 3 bases from V and 0 bases from J, leaving 12 bases between. Per germline, CDR1 SGHRS and CDR2 YFSETQ. The covered CDR3 bases are TGCGCCAGCAGCTCATTACAGGGAATGAACACTGAA. It translates to CASSSLQGMNTE. The entire CDR3 reads CASSSLQGMNTEAFF.

To note about this clone: The DNA ends 3 residues before the CDR3 does, and the rest of the CDR3 is filled in from the germline J gene. The genes are TRBV11-2 and TRBJ1-4; TRBD1 agrees at 10 bases. Trimming cost V 4 bases and J 5 bases; bases outside gene matches: 4. Looked up from germline, CDR1 is SGHAT and CDR2 is FQNNGV. The CDR3 covers 15 residues. The CDR3 loop is CASSSDRGPNEKLFF. CDR3 DNA (partial): TGTGCCAGCAGCTCCGACAGGGGGCCGAATGAAAAA.

This clone occurred a few times. The CDR3 end is not reached by the read, which stops 3 residues before it; the germline J gene fills it in. The chain uses TRBV5-1 and TRBJ1-1; no clear D gene. Trimming took 0 bases from V and 1 from J, leaving 7 bases between them. The CDR3 extends over 14 amino acids. CDR1 and CDR2 (germline): SGHRS, YFSETQ. The DNA read from the CDR3 is TGCGCCAGCAGCTTGGCCCCGGGGAACACTGAA. It is translated as CASSLAPGNTE. The full CDR3 reads CASSLAPGNTEAFF. Combining the CDR3 with reference TRBV5-1 and TRBJ1-1 gives the whole variable domain KAGVTQTPRYLIKTRGQQVTLSCSPISGHRSVSWYQQTPGQGLQFLFEYFSETQRNKGNFPGRFSGRQFSNSRSEMNVSTLELGDSALYLCASSLAPGNTEAFFGQGTRLTVV.

This clone was seen many times. The read finishes 3 residues shy of the CDR3 end, and the germline J gene is used to complete it. V is TRBV7-9 and J is TRBJ1-2; D remains unclear. Germline CDR1 is SEHNR and CDR2 is FQNEAQ (reference sequence). The CDR3 runs to 13 residues. The CDR3 is CASSPGGLRGYTF. The covered CDR3 bases are TGTGCCAGCAGCCCTGGCGGCTTAAGAGGC.

This clone was seen repeatedly, ten times or more. The read finishes 3 residues shy of the CDR3 end, and the germline J gene is used to complete it. The chain recombines TRBV7-3 with TRBJ2-3, with D tentatively TRBD2 (7 bases). Germline V CDR1 and CDR2: SGHTA, FQGTGA. Trimming cost V 4 bases and J 3 bases, with 17 bases left between them. The CDR3 consists of 16 residues. The sequenced CDR3 bases are TGTGCCAGCAGCTCCCAAGGACTAGGGGGTACAGATACG. Protein: CASSSQGLGGTDT. The whole CDR3 is CASSSQGLGGTDTQYF.

This clone has a count of ten or more. The CDR3 end lies 3 residues beyond the end of the read and is filled in from the germline J gene. The chain has TRBV7-2 and TRBJ1-1, with a possible D match to TRBD1 (5 bases). The CDR3 spans 14 residues. Germline V gene lookup returns CDR1 SGHTA and CDR2 FQGNSA. Trimming cost V 6 bases and J 1 base, with 12 bases left between them. The CDR3 bases that were read are TGTGCCAGCAGTTTGATGGACAAGAACACTGAA. Residues: CASSLMDKNTE. The entire CDR3 protein is CASSLMDKNTEAFF.

In this sample, this clone turned up many times. Read sequence stops 3 residues before the CDR3 end, and the germline J gene provides the missing end. The rearrangement joins TRBV6-2 or TRBV6-3 to TRBJ2-4, with 9 bases lining up with TRBD1. With V trimmed by 0 bases and J by 2 bases, 5 bases remained unmatched. In germline, CDR1 is MNHEY, CDR2 SVGEGT. The CDR3 runs 17 residues. CDR3 DNA, as far as it was read: TGTGCCAGCAGTTACTCGGACAGGGGAGCGACCAAAAACATT. Amino acid sequence: CASSYSDRGATKNI. The whole CDR3 sequence is CASSYSDRGATKNIQYF.

This clone was seen a few times. The missing CDR3 end, 3 residues past where the read stops, is filled in from the germline J gene. The J gene is TRBJ1-2, the V gene TRBV7-9, with a possible D match to TRBD1 (5 bases). The CDR3 runs to 15 residues. The germline V and J ends were trimmed by 1 base and 3 bases, with 12 bases remaining between them. CDR1 is SEHNR and CDR2 is FQNEAQ in the germline V gene (reference sequence). The CDR3 loop is CASSLGRVLDYGYTF. CDR3 bases read: TGTGCCAGCAGCTTAGGCAGGGTCCTTGACTATGGC.

This clone was found a few times. The read ends 3 residues before the CDR3 terminus; that terminus is restored from the germline J gene. The chain joins TRBV7-2 to TRBJ1-5, with 8 positions matching TRBD1. The V and J ends lost 4 bases and 8 bases, in that order; junction bases with no gene match: 7. Germline CDR1 and CDR2: SGHTA and FQGNSA. This CDR3 region has 14 residues. The CDR3 bases that were read are TGTGCCAGCAGCTCCGACAGGGGCCGGGAGCCC. It encodes CASSSDRGREP. The entire CDR3 reads CASSSDRGREPQHF.

This clone was observed many times. The read finishes 3 residues shy of the CDR3 end, and the germline J gene is used to complete it. The chain links TRBV18 to TRBJ2-3; TRBD2 matches at 8 bases. The CDR3 is 16 amino acids. The V and J ends lost 1 base and 5 bases, in that order; junction bases with no gene match: 8. CDR1 is KGHSH and CDR2 is LQKENI in the germline V gene. CDR3 bases read: TGTGCCAGCTCACCACTGGGCACTAGCGGAGGAGATACG. Amino acids: CASSPLGTSGGDT. The full CDR3 reads CASSPLGTSGGDTQYF.

This clone occurred many times. The sequenced fragment ends 3 residues before the CDR3 boundary, so the rest is inferred from the germline J gene. The genes are TRBV7-6 and TRBJ2-1; the D is unclear. The V gene lost 0 bases and the J gene lost 6 bases, with 3 bases spanning the gap. Germline loops: CDR1 SGHVS, CDR2 FNYEAQ. The CDR3 sequence is 12 residues long. The CDR3 bases that were read are TGTGCCAGCAGCTTAGCCGTCAATGAG. This gives the protein CASSLAVNE. The whole CDR3 sequence reads CASSLAVNEQFF.

Worth noting for this clone: The read finishes 3 residues shy of the CDR3 end, and the germline J gene is used to complete it. The rearrangement links TRBV5-1 to TRBJ2-1, with TRBD2 identical over 7 bases. J gave up 8 bases and V 0 bases, and 5 bases lay outside the gene matches. Germline-derived CDR1 and CDR2 are SGHRS and YFSETQ. This CDR3 has 14 amino acids. CDR3 DNA, as far as it was read: TGCGCCAGCAGCTTGGAGCGGGAATTGGATGAG. Translated: CASSLERELDE. The entire CDR3 protein reads CASSLERELDEQFF.

This clone was picked up many times. The observed sequence ends 3 residues before the CDR3 terminus, with the missing tail filled in from the germline J gene. This chain joins TRBV7-9 and TRBJ2-7; D might be TRBD2 (6 bases). The CDR3 sequence is 12 residues long. Germline V gene data show CDR1 as SEHNR and CDR2 as FQNEAQ (reference sequence). V was trimmed by 5 bases and J by 2 bases, leaving 7 bases between them. The chain's CDR3 is CASSPGAYEQYF. Incomplete CDR3 DNA: TGTGCCAGCAGCCCGGGGGCCTACGAG.

In its sample, this clone was seen many times. The read halts 3 residues ahead of the CDR3 end, with the missing end drawn from the germline J gene. This sequence joins TRBV28 and TRBJ2-4, with 8 bases identical to TRBD1. CDR1 MDHEN and CDR2 SYDVKM come from the germline V gene. The CDR3 has 16 amino acids. The V segment lost 4 bases and the J segment 2 bases; nucleotides outside the gene matches: 7. The CDR3 sequence is CASSSSGGAPKNIQYF. The part of the CDR3 DNA that was read is TGTGCCAGCAGTTCATCAGGGGGCGCTCCCAAAAACATT.

Ten or more counts support this clone. With the read ending 3 residues before the CDR3 end, the germline J gene is used to fill in that end. This chain links TRBV5-1 with TRBJ2-7, with TRBD2 matching over 7 bases. CDR1 is SGHRS, CDR2 YFSETQ, per germline. CDR3 length: 14 residues. Trimming removed 0 bases from V and 3 bases from J; junction bases left unmatched: 3. The sequenced CDR3 bases are TGCGCCAGCAGCTTGGAGGGACTAAACTACGAG. It is translated as CASSLEGLNYE. The entire CDR3 reads CASSLEGLNYEQYF.

This clone was detected ten times or more. The read halts 3 residues ahead of the CDR3 end, with the missing end drawn from the germline J gene. The J gene is TRBJ1-4, the V gene TRBV19, with D perhaps matching TRBD1 (6 bases). In germline, CDR1 is LNHDA, CDR2 SQIVND (reference sequence). This CDR3 region has 15 residues. V lost 5 bases, J lost 2 bases, and 12 bases lay in between. Incomplete CDR3 DNA: TGTGCCAGTAGTGAAACAGGGAGCACTAATGAAAAA. This gives the protein CASSETGSTNEK. The whole CDR3 is CASSETGSTNEKLFF.

This clone was counted many times. The read falls 3 residues short of the CDR3 end, and the missing part is taken from the germline J gene. J is TRBJ2-7 and V is TRBV19, with 8 bases aligning to TRBD1. The CDR3 loop spans 14 amino acids. J lost 2 bases, V lost 5 bases, and 5 bases had no gene match. CDR1 is LNHDA, CDR2 SQIVND, per germline (reference sequence). CDR3: CASSEQGGTYEQYF. CDR3 DNA (partial): TGTGCCAGTAGTGAACAGGGGGGAACCTACGAG.

This clone was detected ten times or more. The DNA read from the CDR3 is TGCGCCAGCAGCTTGGTAGCGGGGGGTAGTAATGAG. This codes for CASSLVAGGSNE. The whole CDR3 sequence reads CASSLVAGGSNEQFF. The rearrangement uses TRBV5-1 and TRBJ2-1; TRBD2 agrees at 10 bases. The read ends 3 residues early relative to the CDR3; the germline J gene fills the gap. The CDR3 has 15 amino acids. Germline V CDR1 and CDR2: SGHRS, YFSETQ. J lost 7 bases, V lost 0 bases, and 4 bases had no gene match.

The sequenced CDR3 bases are TGTGCCTGGAGAAGCAGCGGTAGTGAC. This codes for CAWRSSGSD. The whole CDR3 sequence is CAWRSSGSDYTF. V is TRBV30 and J is TRBJ1-2; D ambiguous. The read stops 3 residues short of the end of the CDR3; the missing end is completed from the germline J gene. This CDR3 has 12 residues. Per germline, CDR1 GTSNPN and CDR2 SVGIG (reference sequence).